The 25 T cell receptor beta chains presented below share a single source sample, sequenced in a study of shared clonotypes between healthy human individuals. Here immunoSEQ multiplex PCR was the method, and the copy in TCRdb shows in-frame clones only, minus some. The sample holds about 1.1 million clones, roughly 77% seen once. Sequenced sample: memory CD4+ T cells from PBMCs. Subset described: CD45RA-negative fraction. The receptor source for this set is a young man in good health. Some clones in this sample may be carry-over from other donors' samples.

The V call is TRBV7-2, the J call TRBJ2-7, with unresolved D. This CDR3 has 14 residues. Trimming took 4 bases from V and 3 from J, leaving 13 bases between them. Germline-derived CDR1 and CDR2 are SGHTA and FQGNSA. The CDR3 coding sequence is TGTGCCAGCAGCTCCGACGAGTGGGGCTACGAGCAGTACTTC. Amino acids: CASSSDEWGYEQYF. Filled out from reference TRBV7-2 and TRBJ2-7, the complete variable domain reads GAGVSQSPSNKVTEKGKDVELRCDPISGHTALYWYRQSLGQGLEFLIYFQGNSAPDKSGLPSDRFSAERTGGSVSTLTIQRTQQEDSAVYLCASSSDEWGYEQYFGPGTRLTVT.

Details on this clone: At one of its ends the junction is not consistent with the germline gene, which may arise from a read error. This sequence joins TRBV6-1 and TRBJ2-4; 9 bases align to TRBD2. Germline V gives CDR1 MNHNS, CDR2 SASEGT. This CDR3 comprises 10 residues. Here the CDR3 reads CASGVAGVDF. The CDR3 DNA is TGTGCCAGCGGGGTAGCGGGAGTGGACTTC.

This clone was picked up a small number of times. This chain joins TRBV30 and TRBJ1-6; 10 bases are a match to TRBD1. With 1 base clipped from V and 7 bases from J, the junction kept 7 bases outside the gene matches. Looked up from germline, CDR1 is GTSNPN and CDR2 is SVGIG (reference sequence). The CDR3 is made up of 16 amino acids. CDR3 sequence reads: CAWSEIPGQGNSPLHF. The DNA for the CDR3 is TGTGCCTGGAGTGAAATACCGGGACAGGGGAATTCACCCCTCCACTTT. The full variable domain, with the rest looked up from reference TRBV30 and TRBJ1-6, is SQTIHQWPATLVQPVGSPLSLECTVEGTSNPNLYWYRQAAGRGLQLLFYSVGIGQISSEVPQNLSASRPQDRQFILSSKKLLLSDSGFYLCAWSEIPGQGNSPLHFGNGTRLTVT.

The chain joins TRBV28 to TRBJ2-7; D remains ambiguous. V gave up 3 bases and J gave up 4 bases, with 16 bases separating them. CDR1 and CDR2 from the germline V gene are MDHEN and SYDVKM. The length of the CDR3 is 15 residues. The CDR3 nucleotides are TGTGCCAGCAGTTTTTCTCCGTCTAGTCGATACGAGCAGTACTTC. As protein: CASSFSPSSRYEQYF.

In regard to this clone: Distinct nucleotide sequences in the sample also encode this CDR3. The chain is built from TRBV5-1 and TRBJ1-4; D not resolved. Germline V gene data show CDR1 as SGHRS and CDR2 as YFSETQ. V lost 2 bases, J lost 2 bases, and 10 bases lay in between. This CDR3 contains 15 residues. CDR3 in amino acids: CASSLTVGTNEKLFF. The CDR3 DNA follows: TGCGCCAGCAGCTTAACAGTCGGGACTAATGAAAAACTGTTTTTT.

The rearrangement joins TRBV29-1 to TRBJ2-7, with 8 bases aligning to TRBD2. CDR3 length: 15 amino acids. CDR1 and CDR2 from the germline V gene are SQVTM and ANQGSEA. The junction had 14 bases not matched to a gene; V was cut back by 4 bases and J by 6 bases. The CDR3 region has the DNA TGCAGCGTTGTAGATAGCGGGAAGGCCCTTGGCGAGCAGTACTTC. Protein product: CSVVDSGKALGEQYF.

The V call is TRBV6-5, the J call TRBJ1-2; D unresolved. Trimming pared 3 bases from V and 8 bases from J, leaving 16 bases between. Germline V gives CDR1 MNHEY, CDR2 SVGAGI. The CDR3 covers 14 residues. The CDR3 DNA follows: TGTGCCAGCAGTTATCGTAATTTAGGAAAAGGCTACACCTTC. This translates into CASSYRNLGKGYTF.

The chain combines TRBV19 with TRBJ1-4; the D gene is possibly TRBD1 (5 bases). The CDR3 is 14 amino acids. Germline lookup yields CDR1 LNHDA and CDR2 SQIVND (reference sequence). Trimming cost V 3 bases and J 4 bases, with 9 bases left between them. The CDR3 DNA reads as TGTGCCAGTAGTATTGGAGGGGATAATGAAAAACTGTTTTTT. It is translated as CASSIGGDNEKLFF.

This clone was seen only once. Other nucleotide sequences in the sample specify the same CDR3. CDR3 in DNA: TGTGCCAGCAGCTCTGGGGGGTTTCAAGAGACCCAGTACTTC. Residues: CASSSGGFQETQYF. The chain uses TRBV5-4 and TRBJ2-5, with D possibly being TRBD2 (6 bases). The germline V gene encodes CDR1 SGHNT and CDR2 YYREEE (reference sequence). V was pared by 3 bases and J by 2 bases, with 11 bases between. The CDR3 totals 14 residues.

The CDR3 region is CASSSGTRGTDTQYF. DNA of the CDR3: TGCGCCAGCAGCTCCGGGACAAGGGGGACAGATACGCAGTATTTT. The chain is built from TRBV5-1 and TRBJ2-3, with a weak D call TRBD1 (6 bases). This CDR3 comprises 15 residues. The V gene's germline CDR1 is SGHRS and CDR2 YFSETQ. V lost 3 bases, J lost 3 bases, and 14 bases lay in between.

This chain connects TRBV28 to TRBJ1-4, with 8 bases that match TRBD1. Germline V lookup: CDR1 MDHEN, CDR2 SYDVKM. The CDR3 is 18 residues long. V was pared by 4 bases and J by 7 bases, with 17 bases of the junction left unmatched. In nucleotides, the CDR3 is TGTGCCAGCAGTTCACGACCCCGGACAGGGCTGGACGGTGAAAAACTGTTTTTT. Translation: CASSSRPRTGLDGEKLFF.

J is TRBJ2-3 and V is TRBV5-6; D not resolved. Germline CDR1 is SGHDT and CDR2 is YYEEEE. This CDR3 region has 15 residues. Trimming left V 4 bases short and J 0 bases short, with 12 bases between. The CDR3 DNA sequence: TGTGCCAGCAGCCATCAATGGGGAAGCACAGATACGCAGTATTTT. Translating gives CASSHQWGSTDTQYF.

The CDR3 loop reads CASSEAVGGVNQPQHF. The CDR3, as DNA: TGTGCCAGCAGTGAAGCGGTCGGGGGAGTCAATCAGCCCCAGCATTTT. The rearrangement uses TRBV2 and TRBJ1-5; D may be TRBD1 (5 bases). The CDR3 has 16 residues. Trimming took off 0 bases at V and 3 bases at J, with 12 bases between the two ends. Germline CDR1 and CDR2: SNHLY and FYNNEI.

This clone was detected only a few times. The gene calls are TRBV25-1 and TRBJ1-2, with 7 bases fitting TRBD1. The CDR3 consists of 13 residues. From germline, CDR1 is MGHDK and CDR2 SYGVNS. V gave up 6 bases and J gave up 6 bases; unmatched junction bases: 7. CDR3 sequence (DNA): TGTGCCAGCAGGAGTCAGGGGGAGAATGGCTACACCTTC. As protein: CASRSQGENGYTF.

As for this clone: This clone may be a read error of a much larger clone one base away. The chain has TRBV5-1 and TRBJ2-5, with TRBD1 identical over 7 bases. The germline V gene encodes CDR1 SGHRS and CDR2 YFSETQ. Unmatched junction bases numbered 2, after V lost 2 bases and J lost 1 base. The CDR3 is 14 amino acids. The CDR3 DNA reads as TGCGCCAGCAGCTTAAGGGGGCCCCAAGAGACCCAGTACTTC. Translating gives CASSLRGPQETQYF. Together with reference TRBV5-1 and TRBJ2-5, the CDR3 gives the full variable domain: KAGVTQTPRYLIKTRGQQVTLSCSPISGHRSVSWYQQTPGQGLQFLFEYFSETQRNKGNFPGRFSGRQFSNSRSEMNVSTLELGDSALYLCASSLRGPQETQYFGPGTRLLVL.

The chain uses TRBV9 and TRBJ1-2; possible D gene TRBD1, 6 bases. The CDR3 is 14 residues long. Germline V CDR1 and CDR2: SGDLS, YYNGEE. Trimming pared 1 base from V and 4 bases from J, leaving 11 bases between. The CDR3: CASSVSTGSYGYTF. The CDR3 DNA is TGTGCCAGCAGCGTAAGCACAGGGAGCTATGGCTACACCTTC.

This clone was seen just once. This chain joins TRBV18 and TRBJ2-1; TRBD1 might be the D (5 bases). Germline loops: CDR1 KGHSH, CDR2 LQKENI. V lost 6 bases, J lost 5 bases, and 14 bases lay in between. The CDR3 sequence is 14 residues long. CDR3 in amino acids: CASSTGQGHNEQFF. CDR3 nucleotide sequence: TGTGCCAGCTCCACTGGGCAGGGTCACAATGAGCAGTTCTTC.

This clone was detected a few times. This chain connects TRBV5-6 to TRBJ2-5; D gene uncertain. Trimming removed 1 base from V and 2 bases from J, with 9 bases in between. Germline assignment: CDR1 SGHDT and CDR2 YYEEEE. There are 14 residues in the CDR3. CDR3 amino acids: CASSLRDFQETQYF. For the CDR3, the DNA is TGTGCCAGCAGCTTGAGAGACTTTCAAGAGACCCAGTACTTC.

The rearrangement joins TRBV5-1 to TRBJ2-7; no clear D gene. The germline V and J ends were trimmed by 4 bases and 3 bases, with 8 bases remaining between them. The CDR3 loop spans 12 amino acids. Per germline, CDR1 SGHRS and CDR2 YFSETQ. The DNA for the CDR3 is TGCGCCAGCAGCCCCACCCTCTACGAGCAGTACTTC. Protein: CASSPTLYEQYF.

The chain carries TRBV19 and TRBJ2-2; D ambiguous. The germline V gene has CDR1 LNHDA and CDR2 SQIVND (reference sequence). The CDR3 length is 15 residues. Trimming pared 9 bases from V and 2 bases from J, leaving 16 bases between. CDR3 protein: CASRKEGPNTGELFF. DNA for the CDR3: TGTGCCAGCCGGAAGGAAGGGCCTAACACCGGGGAGCTGTTTTTT.

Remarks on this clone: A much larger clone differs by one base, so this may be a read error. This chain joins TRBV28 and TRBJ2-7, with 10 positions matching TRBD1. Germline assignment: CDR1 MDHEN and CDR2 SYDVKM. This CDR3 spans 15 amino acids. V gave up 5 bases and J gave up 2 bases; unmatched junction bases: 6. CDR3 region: CASSPPGTGAYEQYF. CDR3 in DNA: TGTGCCAGCAGTCCCCCCGGGACAGGGGCCTACGAGCAGTACTTC.

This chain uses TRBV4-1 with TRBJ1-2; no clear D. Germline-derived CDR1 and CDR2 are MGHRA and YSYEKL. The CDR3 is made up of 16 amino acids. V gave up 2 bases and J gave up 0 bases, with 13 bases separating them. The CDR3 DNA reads TGCGCCAGCAGCCAAACAAATACGGGGACTAACTATGGCTACACCTTC. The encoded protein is CASSQTNTGTNYGYTF.

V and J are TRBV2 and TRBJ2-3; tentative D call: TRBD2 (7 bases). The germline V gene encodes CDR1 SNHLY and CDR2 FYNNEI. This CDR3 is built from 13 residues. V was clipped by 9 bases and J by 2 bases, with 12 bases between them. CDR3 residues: CARTAGATDTQYF. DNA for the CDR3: TGTGCCAGAACGGCGGGGGCCACAGATACGCAGTATTTT.

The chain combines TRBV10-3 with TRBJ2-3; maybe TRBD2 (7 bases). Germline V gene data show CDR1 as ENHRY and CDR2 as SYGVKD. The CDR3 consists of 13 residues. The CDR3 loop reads CAPVGGGCDTQYF. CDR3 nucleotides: TGTGCTCCCGTGGGGGGGGGCTGCGATACGCAGTATTTT.

The CDR3 DNA is TGCGCCAGCAGCTTGGCCCCGTGGGAGCCCAGAGATACGCAGTATTTT. Amino acids: CASSLAPWEPRDTQYF. This rearrangement joins TRBV5-1 to TRBJ2-3, with a possible D match to TRBD2 (5 bases). V lost 0 bases and J 5 bases, leaving 16 bases between the germline ends. This CDR3 has 16 amino acids. CDR1 is SGHRS, CDR2 YFSETQ, per germline.